This T cell receptor (beta chain) emerged from a study of regulatory T cells in long-lasting Graves disease. The CDR3 sequence is 15 residues long. Deletions cut 3 bases from V and 1 base from J, with 12 bases between. Looked up from germline, CDR1 is LNHDA and CDR2 is SQIVND (reference sequence). Combining iRepertoire HTBI primers with Arm-PCR of CDR3 regions, the authors built TCR beta libraries. TCRdb itself ran the multiplex PCR reads through MiXCR, one entry per CDR3 protein. The data contain around 430,000 distinct CDR3 sequences, approximately 23% of them singletons. Specified time point: persistent/refractory GD, antithyroid drugs over 5 years with positive TRAb. RNA extracted from PBMCs served as the sequencing template. In its sample, this clonotype was seen many times.

The sequenced sample was peripheral blood mononuclear cells (PBMCs), obtained when the disease was refractory, from a patient treated with antithyroid drugs. The source of this sequence is a female donor with Graves disease. V usage is TRBV19 and J usage is TRBJ1-1; the D is unclear. The CDR3 is CASSIKGETNTEAFF. The CDR3 region has the DNA TGTGCCAGTAGTATTAAGGGAGAGACGAACACTGAAGCTTTCTTT.